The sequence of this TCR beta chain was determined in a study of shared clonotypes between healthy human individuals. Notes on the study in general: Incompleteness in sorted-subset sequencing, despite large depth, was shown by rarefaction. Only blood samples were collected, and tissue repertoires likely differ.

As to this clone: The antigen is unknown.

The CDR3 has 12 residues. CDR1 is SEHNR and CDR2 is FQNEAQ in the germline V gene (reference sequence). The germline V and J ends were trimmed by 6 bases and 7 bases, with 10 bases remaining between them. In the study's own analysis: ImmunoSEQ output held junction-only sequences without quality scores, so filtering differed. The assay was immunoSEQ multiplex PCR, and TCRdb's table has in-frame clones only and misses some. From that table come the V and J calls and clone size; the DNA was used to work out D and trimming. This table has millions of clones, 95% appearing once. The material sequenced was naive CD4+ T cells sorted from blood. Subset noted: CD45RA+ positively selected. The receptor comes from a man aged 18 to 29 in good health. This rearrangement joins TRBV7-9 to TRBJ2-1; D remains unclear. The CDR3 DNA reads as TGTGCCAGCAGAAGATCTCGGAATGAGCAGTTCTTC. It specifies CASRRSRNEQFF.